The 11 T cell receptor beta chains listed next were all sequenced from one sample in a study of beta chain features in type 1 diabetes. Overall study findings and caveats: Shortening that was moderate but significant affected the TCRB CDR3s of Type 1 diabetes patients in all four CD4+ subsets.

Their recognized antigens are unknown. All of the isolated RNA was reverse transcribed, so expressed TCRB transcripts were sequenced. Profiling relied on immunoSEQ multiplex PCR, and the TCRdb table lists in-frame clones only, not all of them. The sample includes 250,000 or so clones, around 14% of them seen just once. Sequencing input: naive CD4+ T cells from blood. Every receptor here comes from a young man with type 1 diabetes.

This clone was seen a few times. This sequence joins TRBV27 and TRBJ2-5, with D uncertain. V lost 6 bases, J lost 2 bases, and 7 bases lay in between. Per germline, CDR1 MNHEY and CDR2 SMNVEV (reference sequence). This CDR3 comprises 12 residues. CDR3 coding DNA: TGTGCCAGCAGGAGGCAGCAAGAGACCCAGTACTTC. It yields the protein CASRRQQETQYF.

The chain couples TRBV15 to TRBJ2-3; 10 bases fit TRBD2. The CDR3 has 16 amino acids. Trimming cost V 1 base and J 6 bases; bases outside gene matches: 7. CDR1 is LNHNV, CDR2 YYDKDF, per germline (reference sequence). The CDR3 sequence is CATSRVERGGGDTQYF. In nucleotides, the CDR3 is TGTGCCACCAGCAGAGTAGAGCGGGGGGGCGGTGATACGCAGTATTTT.

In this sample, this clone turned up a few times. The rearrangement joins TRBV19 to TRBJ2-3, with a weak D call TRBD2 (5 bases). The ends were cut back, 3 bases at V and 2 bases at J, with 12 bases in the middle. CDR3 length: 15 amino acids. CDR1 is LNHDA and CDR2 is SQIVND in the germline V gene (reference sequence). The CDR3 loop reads CASSMYGLVTDTQYF. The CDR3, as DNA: TGTGCCAGTAGTATGTACGGACTCGTCACAGATACGCAGTATTTT.

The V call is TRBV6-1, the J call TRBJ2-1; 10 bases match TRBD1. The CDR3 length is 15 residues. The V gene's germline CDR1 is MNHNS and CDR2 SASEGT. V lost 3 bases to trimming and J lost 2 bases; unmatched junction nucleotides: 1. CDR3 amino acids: CASSDGQGAYNEQFF. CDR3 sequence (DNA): TGTGCCAGCAGTGATGGACAGGGGGCCTACAATGAGCAGTTCTTC.

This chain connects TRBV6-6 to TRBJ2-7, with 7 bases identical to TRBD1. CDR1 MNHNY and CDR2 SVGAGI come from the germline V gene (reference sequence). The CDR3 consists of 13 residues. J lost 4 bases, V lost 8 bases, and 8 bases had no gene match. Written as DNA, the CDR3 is TGTGCCAGCGTGCTGGACAGGTCGTACGAGCAGTACTTC. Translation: CASVLDRSYEQYF.

CDR3 amino acids: CASGTGYNSPLHF. CDR3 coding DNA: TGTGCCAGCGGCACAGGTTATAATTCACCCCTCCACTTT. This chain links TRBV6-5 with TRBJ1-6; D possibly corresponds to TRBD1 (5 bases). CDR3 size: 13 residues. The germline gives CDR1 MNHEY, CDR2 SVGAGI. The V end was cut by 8 bases, the J end by 4 bases, with 9 bases between.

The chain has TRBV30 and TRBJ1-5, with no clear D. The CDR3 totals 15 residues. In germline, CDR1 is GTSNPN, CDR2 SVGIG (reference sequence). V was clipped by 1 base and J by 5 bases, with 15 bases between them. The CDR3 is CAWSASGKRDQPQHF. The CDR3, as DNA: TGTGCCTGGAGTGCCTCCGGGAAGCGAGATCAGCCCCAGCATTTT.

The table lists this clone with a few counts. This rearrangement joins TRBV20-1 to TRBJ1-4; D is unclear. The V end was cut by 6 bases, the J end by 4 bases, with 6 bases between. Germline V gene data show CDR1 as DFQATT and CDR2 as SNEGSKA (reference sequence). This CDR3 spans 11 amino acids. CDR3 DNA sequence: TGCAGTGCCGCGAATAATGAAAAACTGTTTTTT. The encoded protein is CSAANNEKLFF.

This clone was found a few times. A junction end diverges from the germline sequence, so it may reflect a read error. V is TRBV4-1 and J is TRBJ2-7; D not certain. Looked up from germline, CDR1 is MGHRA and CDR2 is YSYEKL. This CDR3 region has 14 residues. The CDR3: CASSQDLSSYEQYF. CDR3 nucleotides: TGTGCCAGCAGCCAAGATCTGAGCTCCTACGAGCAGTACTTC.

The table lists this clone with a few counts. CDR3 in amino acids: CASSFERGTTDTQYF. As DNA, the CDR3 is TGCGCCAGCAGCTTCGAGCGGGGAACCACAGATACGCAGTATTTT. The chain joins TRBV5-1 to TRBJ2-3; TRBD2 matches at 7 bases. The V gene end was trimmed by 2 bases and the J gene end by 2 bases; junction bases not matched to a gene: 5. The CDR3 contains 15 residues. Germline CDR1 and CDR2: SGHRS and YFSETQ.

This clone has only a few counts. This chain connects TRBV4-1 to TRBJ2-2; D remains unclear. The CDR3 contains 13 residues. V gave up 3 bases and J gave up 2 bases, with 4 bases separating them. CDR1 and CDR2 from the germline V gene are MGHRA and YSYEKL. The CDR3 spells CASSHLNTGELFF. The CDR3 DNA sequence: TGCGCCAGCAGCCACCTTAACACCGGGGAGCTGTTTTTT.